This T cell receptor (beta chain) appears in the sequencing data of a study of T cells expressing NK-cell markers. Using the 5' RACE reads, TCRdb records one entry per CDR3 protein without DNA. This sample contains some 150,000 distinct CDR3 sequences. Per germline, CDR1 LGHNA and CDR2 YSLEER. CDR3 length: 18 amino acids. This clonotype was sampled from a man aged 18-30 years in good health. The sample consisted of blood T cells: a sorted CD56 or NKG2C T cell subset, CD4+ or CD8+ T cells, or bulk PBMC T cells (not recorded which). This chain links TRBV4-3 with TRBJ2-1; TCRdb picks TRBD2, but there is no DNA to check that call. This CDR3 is CASSQDVVAGGPGNEQFF.